This T cell receptor (beta chain) is from a study of molecular identifiers for immune sequencing clone quantification (dated 2018 in TCRdb). Regarding the research as a whole: For a replicate experiment, RNA from around 20,000 or 99,000 naive CD8 T cells was divided into five aliquots, of which four were sequenced. This methods study benchmarked molecular-identifier clustering-based TCR repertoire sequencing (MIDCIRS) and TCR RNA copy counting, using CD8 T cells to do so. Here is what the overall study found, with its caveats: When barcode sub-clustering was omitted, TCR diversity was inflated by chimeric consensus sequences, with chimeras reaching as high as 47%. Spiked-in Jurkat TCR RNA equivalent to a single cell was reported to be detectable even among approximately 900,000 naive CD8 T cells. Clones above 20 RNA copies held over 99% of molecules in CMV-specific effector cells but under 1% in naive cells. Spiked-in Jurkat TCR RNA (10 copies' worth), which is not part of the donor repertoire, was contained in the naive libraries. The sizes of highly expanded clones could end up underestimated when identical TCR molecules share a barcode. About 3 recovered TCR RNA copies per cell were obtained by modeling, versus about 10 by digital PCR, implying a capture efficiency of about 30%.

Details on this clonotype: What this receptor recognizes is not known. Sequence at one end of the junction differs from germline and may be a read error.

From the cysteine up to the phenylalanine, the CDR3 has a length of 16 residues. CDR3 DNA is the only sequence kept; it has 48 bases, read in frame from the first base. Sequences SGHDT (CDR1) and YYEEEE (CDR2) are obtained from the germline V gene. The library was generated by PCR. Instrument used: Illumina HiSeq 4000. Preparation of bulk TCR libraries followed a previously described approach, with the TCR primers listed in Table S5. The Qiagen AllPrep DNA/RNA kit was used to purify total RNA. Reads from multiple sequencing runs of the same library were pooled before analysis. As for how the authors treated the data: Reads were retained only if an exact TCR constant sequence was present, and the retained reads were trimmed to 150 nt and grouped according to their 12-nt molecular barcodes. Reads within each barcode group were sub-clustered using a 15% Levenshtein threshold, and quality-weighted consensus sequences were constructed for each RNA molecule. Non-functional sequences were removed, as were lower-count sequences one edit away from another. On the basis of fitting two negative binomial distributions, barcode sub-clusters with fewer than 20% of the maximum read count were discarded. TCRdb's own reprocessing of the public reads used fastp at Q25 and MiXCR and kept productive beta chains. Merged by CDR3 protein, the rows form single entries marked with the most common genes and DNA. The V and J calls and clone size come from TCRdb's table, not from the authors' own analysis. For this sample there are 85,000 to 95,000 distinct CDR3 sequences; roughly 20% appear just once. Roughly 0.89% of the sample lies in the top ten.

Naive CD8 T cell libraries were made from around 18,000 to 910,000 sorted cells using 10%, 30% or 50% of purified RNA. Naive CD8 T cells, defined as CD8+CD4-CCR7+CD45RA+, were FACS-sorted into RLT Plus buffer on a BD FACSAria II. More than 8 TCR copies' worth of Jurkat RNA were spiked into roughly 19,000-1,000,000 naive CD8 T cell samples to test detection sensitivity. CD8 T cells were enriched with RosetteSep CD8+ T Cell Enrichment Cocktail and Ficoll-Paque, followed by ACK red cell lysis. The sequencing input was naive CD8+ T cells from blood, with Jurkat cell RNA spiked in. In light of the paper, this sample's cell subset or site label describes: FACS-sorted CD8+CD4-CCR7+CD45RA+ naive T cells. The source is a human donor in good health. Some libraries in this study had Jurkat cell RNA spiked in. The chain uses TRBV5-6 and TRBJ2-7; no D segment can be confidently identified. Here the CDR3 is given as CASSLPTRAASYERYF. The nucleotide sequence is given as TGTGCCAGCAGCTTGCCGACCCGGGCAGCCTCCTACGAGCGGTACTTC.